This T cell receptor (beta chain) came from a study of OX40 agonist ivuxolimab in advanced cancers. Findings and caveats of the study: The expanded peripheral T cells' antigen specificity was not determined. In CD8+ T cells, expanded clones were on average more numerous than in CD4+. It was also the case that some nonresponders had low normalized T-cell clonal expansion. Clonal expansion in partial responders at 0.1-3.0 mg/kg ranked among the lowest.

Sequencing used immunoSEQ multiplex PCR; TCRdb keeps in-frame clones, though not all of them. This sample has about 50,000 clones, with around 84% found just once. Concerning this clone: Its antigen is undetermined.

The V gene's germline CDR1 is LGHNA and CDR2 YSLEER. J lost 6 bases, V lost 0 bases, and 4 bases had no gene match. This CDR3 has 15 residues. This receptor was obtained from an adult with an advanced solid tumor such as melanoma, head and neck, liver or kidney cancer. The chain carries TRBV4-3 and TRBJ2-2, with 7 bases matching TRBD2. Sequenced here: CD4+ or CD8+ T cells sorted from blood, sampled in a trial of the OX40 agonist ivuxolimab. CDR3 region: CASSQETSRAGELFF. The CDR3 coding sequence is TGCGCCAGCAGCCAAGAGACTAGCCGTGCCGGGGAGCTGTTTTTT.